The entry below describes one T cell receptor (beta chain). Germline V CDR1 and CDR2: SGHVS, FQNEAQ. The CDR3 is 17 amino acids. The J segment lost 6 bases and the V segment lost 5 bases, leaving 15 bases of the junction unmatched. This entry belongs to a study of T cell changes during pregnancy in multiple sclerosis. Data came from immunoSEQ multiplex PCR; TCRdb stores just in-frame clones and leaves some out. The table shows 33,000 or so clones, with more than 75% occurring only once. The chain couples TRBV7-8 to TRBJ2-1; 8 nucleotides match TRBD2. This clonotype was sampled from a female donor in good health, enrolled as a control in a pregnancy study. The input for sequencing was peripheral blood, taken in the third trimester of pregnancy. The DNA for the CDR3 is TGTGCCAGCAGCACATCCTTCGGGGGGGGCCGGATCAATGAGCAGTTCTTC. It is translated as CASSTSFGGGRINEQFF.